These 18 T cell receptor beta chains were all obtained from the same sample, sequenced in a study of shared clonotypes between healthy human individuals. Some clones are missing from TCRdb's copy, which holds only in-frame ones; the method was immunoSEQ multiplex PCR. The sample lists more than 400,000 clones, approximately 84% occurring once. The sample was PBMCs. Receptor source: a woman between 40 and 55 years old in good health. Some clones in this sample may be carry-over from other donors' samples.

As for this clone: With a far larger clone one base away, a read error is the likely cause. The chain couples TRBV29-1 to TRBJ2-7; D is undetermined. The length of the CDR3 is 13 residues. The V gene's germline CDR1 is SQVTM and CDR2 ANQGSEA. Deletions cut 4 bases from V and 4 bases from J, with 14 bases between. CDR3 sequence: CSVVLAEGYEQYF. For the CDR3, the DNA is TGCAGCGTTGTACTTGCGGAAGGATACGAGCAGTACTTC.

Of note for this clone: The likely explanation is a read error, given a far larger clone one base away. The CDR3 is CASSADSTNTEAFF. The DNA of the CDR3 is TGTGCCAGCAGCGCAGACAGTACGAACACTGAAGCTTTCTTT. The J gene is TRBJ1-1, the V gene TRBV11-1, with D possibly being TRBD1 (5 bases). This CDR3 region has 14 residues. Germline V gene lookup returns CDR1 SGHAT and CDR2 FQDESV (reference sequence). Trimming left V 5 bases short and J 1 base short, with 11 bases between.

The J gene is TRBJ2-3, the V gene TRBV7-3; the D gene is possibly TRBD2 (6 bases). The CDR3 sequence is 16 residues long. Germline lookup yields CDR1 SGHTA and CDR2 FQGTGA. Trimming removed 1 base from V and 2 bases from J, with 13 bases in between. The CDR3 DNA reads as TGTGCCAGCAGCTTAAGTGGCGGGAAGTACACAGATACGCAGTATTTT. Its translation: CASSLSGGKYTDTQYF.

Regarding this clone: This likely reflects a read error, since a far larger clone is one base away. The same CDR3 also results from other DNA sequences found in this sample. This chain uses TRBV4-3 with TRBJ1-5, with TRBD1 matching 7 bases. Germline assignment: CDR1 LGHNA and CDR2 YSLEER. This CDR3 has 16 amino acids. This CDR3 is CASSQDSRQGYQPQHF. Here the CDR3 DNA reads TGCGCCAGCAGTCAAGATTCGAGACAGGGTTATCAGCCCCAGCATTTT.

The J gene is TRBJ2-7, the V gene TRBV6-6, with D possibly TRBD2 on 6 matching bases. Trimming cost V 7 bases and J 0 bases, with 13 bases left between them. This CDR3 comprises 14 residues. CDR1 is MNHNY and CDR2 is SVGAGI in the germline V gene (reference sequence). The CDR3 DNA reads as TGTGCCAGCACCTTAGCGGATAGCTCCTACGAGCAGTACTTC. This codes for CASTLADSSYEQYF.

Remarks on this clone: A read error is likely here: a far larger clone is one base away. In the same sample, other DNA sequences code for this CDR3. This sequence joins TRBV30 and TRBJ1-3; D possibly corresponds to TRBD1 (5 bases). This CDR3 has 14 amino acids. V lost 1 base and J lost 0, with 7 bases in between. The V gene's germline CDR1 is GTSNPN and CDR2 SVGIG (reference sequence). The CDR3 DNA reads as TGTGCCTGGAGTGAGAGGGGCTCTGGAAACACCATATATTTT. It translates to CAWSERGSGNTIYF.

The CDR3 bases are TGTGCCAGCAGCTCTAGGACTAGCGGTCTAGCCAAAAACATTCAGTACTTC. Translation gives CASSSRTSGLAKNIQYF. The V and J genes are TRBV7-3 and TRBJ2-4, with 10 positions matching TRBD2. Trimming at V came to 4 bases and at J to 0 bases, leaving 6 bases not matched to a gene. CDR1 SGHTA and CDR2 FQGTGA come from the germline V gene. The CDR3 has 17 residues. Complete variable domain (other parts from reference TRBV7-3 and TRBJ2-4): GAGVSQTPSNKVTEKGKYVELRCDPISGHTALYWYRQSLGQGPEFLIYFQGTGAADDSGLPNDRFFAVRPEGSVSTLKIQRTERGDSAVYLCASSSRTSGLAKNIQYFGAGTRLSVL.

The chain combines TRBV7-9 with TRBJ2-7, with 9 bases fitting TRBD1. This CDR3 contains 14 residues. Trimming at V came to 4 bases and at J to 3 bases, leaving 4 bases not matched to a gene. Germline lookup yields CDR1 SEHNR and CDR2 FQNEAQ (reference sequence). The chain's CDR3 is CASSWGQGIYEQYF. The CDR3 region has the DNA TGTGCCAGCAGCTGGGGACAGGGAATCTACGAGCAGTACTTC.

The chain employs TRBV7-9 and TRBJ2-7; TRBD1 is a possible D gene (6 bases). Germline-derived CDR1 and CDR2 are SEHNR and FQNEAQ (reference sequence). The CDR3 totals 15 residues. Trimming removed 5 bases from V and 6 bases from J, with 20 bases in between. The CDR3: CASSLTFTGPGEQYF. CDR3 DNA sequence: TGTGCCAGCAGCCTAACCTTTACAGGGCCTGGCGAGCAGTACTTC.

The sample holds many counts of this clone. This sample includes further DNA sequences coding for the same CDR3. The rearrangement uses TRBV13 and TRBJ2-3; D uncertain. With 1 base removed from V and 1 base from J, the gap between germline ends came to 15 bases. Germline assignment: CDR1 PRHDT and CDR2 FYEKMQ (reference sequence). The CDR3 extends over 17 amino acids. The CDR3 nucleotides read TGTGCCAGCAGCTTAGTGGTCGCGGCAGCACGCACAGATACGCAGTATTTT. Its translation is CASSLVVAAARTDTQYF. Full variable domain (rest looked up from reference TRBV13 and TRBJ2-3): AAGVIQSPRHLIKEKRETATLKCYPIPRHDTVYWYQQGPGQDPQFLISFYEKMQSDKGSIPDRFSAQQFSDYHSELNMSSLELGDSALYFCASSLVVAAARTDTQYFGPGTRLTVL.

The chain has TRBV5-4 and TRBJ2-1; the match to TRBD2 covers 11 bases. V trimming: 2 bases; J trimming: 7 bases; junction bases outside the gene matches: 5. Germline CDR1 is SGHNT and CDR2 is YYREEE (reference sequence). The CDR3 contains 15 residues. CDR3 sequence: CASSFNLAGGNEQFF. The CDR3 DNA reads as TGTGCCAGCAGCTTTAATCTAGCGGGAGGTAATGAGCAGTTCTTC.

Written as DNA, the CDR3 is TGCGCCAGCAGCCAAGATTTGAAGAACTCTGGGGCCAACGTCCTGACTTTC. It specifies CASSQDLKNSGANVLTF. The chain combines TRBV4-1 with TRBJ2-6; no definite D call. The CDR3 sequence is 17 residues long. Germline values: CDR1 MGHRA, CDR2 YSYEKL. Trimming cost V 0 bases and J 0 bases, with 9 bases left between them.

V is TRBV7-3 and J is TRBJ1-3; D remains ambiguous. The CDR3 runs 16 residues. Per germline, CDR1 SGHTA and CDR2 FQGTGA. V lost 5 bases, J lost 0 bases, and 14 bases lay in between. As DNA, the CDR3 is TGTGCCAGCAGCCCCGACCCATTGGGCTCTGGAAACACCATATATTTT. Its protein product is CASSPDPLGSGNTIYF.

The chain recombines TRBV11-2 with TRBJ2-5; D is unresolved. CDR3 size: 14 residues. The germline V and J ends were trimmed by 1 base and 6 bases, with 12 bases remaining between them. Per germline, CDR1 SGHAT and CDR2 FQNNGV. The CDR3 here is CASSLAATVKTQYF. DNA of the CDR3: TGTGCCAGCAGCTTAGCGGCCACCGTAAAGACCCAGTACTTC.

Comment on this clone: A far larger clone is one nucleotide away, so this likely arose from a read error. The sample carries other DNA sequences with the same CDR3. V usage is TRBV5-1 and J usage is TRBJ1-1; D gene unclear. V was shortened by 6 bases and J by 4 bases, with 16 bases between the two germline ends. The CDR3 has 14 amino acids. Germline CDR1 reads SGHRS; CDR2 reads YFSETQ. The CDR3 DNA reads as TGCGCCAGCACTGGACCGCATGGAGGCACTGAAGCTTTCTTT. Protein sequence: CASTGPHGGTEAFF.

The chain uses TRBV15 and TRBJ1-4, with D unresolved. Germline V CDR1 and CDR2: LNHNV, YYDKDF (reference sequence). V was pared by 0 bases and J by 7 bases, with 12 bases between. The CDR3 runs 15 residues. Written as DNA, the CDR3 is TGTGCCACCAGCAGAGATAGTACTGTCCTTGAAAAACTGTTTTTT. Amino acids: CATSRDSTVLEKLFF. The variable domain in full, with the rest retrieved from reference TRBV15 and TRBJ1-4, is DAMVIQNPRYQVTQFGKPVTLSCSQTLNHNVMYWYQQKSSQAPKLLFHYYDKDFNNEADTPDNFQSRRPNTSFCFLDIRSPGLGDTAMYLCATSRDSTVLEKLFFGSGTQLSVL.

This clone was seen only once. This is likely an artifact of a read error, given a far larger clone one base away. The V gene is TRBV6-5, the J gene TRBJ2-7, with 8 bases aligning to TRBD1. This CDR3 region has 16 residues. Germline V gene sequence: CDR1 MNHEY, CDR2 SVGAGI. Germline trimming cut 2 bases from V and 2 bases from J; bases unmatched to any gene: 8. The DNA of the CDR3 is TGTGCCAGCAGTTACGGGACCCCAGGGGGCCCCTACGAGCAGTACTTC. Translation: CASSYGTPGGPYEQYF.

In this sample, this clone turned up a few times. V gene TRBV6-1 combines with J gene TRBJ1-2, with TRBD1 as a possible D gene (5 bases). CDR3 length: 13 amino acids. The germline CDR1 and CDR2 sequences are MNHNS and SASEGT. The V and J ends lost 11 bases and 5 bases respectively, with 18 bases between them. Here the CDR3 reads CAAQVGVSYGYTF. CDR3 in DNA: TGTGCCGCCCAGGTGGGGGTCAGTTATGGCTACACCTTC.